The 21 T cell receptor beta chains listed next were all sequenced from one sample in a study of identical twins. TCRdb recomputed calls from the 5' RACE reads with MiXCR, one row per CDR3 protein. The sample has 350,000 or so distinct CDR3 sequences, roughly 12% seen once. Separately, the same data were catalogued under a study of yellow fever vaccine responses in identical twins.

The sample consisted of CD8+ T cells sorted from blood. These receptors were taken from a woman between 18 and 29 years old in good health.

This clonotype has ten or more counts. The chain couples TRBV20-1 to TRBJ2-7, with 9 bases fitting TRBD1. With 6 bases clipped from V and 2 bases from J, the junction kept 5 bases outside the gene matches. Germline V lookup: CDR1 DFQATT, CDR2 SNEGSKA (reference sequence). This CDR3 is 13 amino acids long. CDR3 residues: CSALQGATYEQYV. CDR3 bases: TGCAGTGCCCTACAGGGGGCCACCTACGAGCAGTACGTC.

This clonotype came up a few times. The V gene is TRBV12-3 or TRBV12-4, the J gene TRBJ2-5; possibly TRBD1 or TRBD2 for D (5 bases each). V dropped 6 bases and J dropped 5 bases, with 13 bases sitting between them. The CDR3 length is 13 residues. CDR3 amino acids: CASSDRGAETQYF. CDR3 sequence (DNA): TGTGCCAGCAGCGACCGAGGGGCTGAGACCCAGTACTTC.

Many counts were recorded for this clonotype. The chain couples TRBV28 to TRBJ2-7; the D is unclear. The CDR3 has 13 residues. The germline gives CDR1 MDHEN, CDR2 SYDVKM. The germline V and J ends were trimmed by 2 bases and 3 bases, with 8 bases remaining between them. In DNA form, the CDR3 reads TGTGCCAGCAGTTTAGCGTCAGGCTACGAGCAGTACTTC. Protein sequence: CASSLASGYEQYF.

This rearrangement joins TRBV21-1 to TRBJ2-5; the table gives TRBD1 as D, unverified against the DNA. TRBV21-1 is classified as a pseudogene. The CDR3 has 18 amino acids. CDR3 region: CASSKGGQGAKVRETQYF. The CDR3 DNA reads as TGTGCCAGCAGCAAAGGAGGACAGGGGGCGAAGGTGCGAGAGACCCAGTACTTC.

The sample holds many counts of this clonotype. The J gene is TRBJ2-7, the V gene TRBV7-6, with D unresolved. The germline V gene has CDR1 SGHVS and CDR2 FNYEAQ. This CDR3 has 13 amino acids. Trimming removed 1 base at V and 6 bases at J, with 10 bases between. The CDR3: CASSLELGSEQYF. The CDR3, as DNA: TGTGCCAGCAGCTTAGAGTTGGGATCCGAGCAGTACTTC. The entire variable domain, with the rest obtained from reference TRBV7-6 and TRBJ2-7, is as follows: GAGVSQSPRYKVTKRGQDVALRCDPISGHVSLYWYRQALGQGPEFLTYFNYEAQQDKSGLPNDRFSAERPEGSISTLTIQRTEQRDSAMYRCASSLELGSEQYFGPGTRLTVT.

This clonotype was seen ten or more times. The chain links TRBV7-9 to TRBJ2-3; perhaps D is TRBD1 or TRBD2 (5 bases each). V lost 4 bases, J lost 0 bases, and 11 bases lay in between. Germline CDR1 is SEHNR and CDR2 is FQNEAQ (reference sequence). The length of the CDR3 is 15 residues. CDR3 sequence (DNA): TGTGCCAGCAGCTCCGGGACGATAAGCACAGATACGCAGTATTTT. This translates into CASSSGTISTDTQYF.

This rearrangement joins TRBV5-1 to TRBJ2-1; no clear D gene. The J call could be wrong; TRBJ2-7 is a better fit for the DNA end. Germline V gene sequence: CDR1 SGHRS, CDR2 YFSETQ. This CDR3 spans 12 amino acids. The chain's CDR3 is CASSPRWPEQYF. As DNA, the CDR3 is TGCGCCAGCAGCCCACGGTGGCCTGAGCAGTACTTC.

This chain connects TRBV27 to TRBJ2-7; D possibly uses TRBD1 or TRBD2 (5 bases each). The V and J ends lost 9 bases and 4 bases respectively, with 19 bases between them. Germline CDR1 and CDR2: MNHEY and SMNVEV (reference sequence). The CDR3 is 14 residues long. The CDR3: CASAGGPGGYEQYF. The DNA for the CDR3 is TGTGCCAGTGCTGGGGGTCCGGGTGGTTACGAGCAGTACTTC.

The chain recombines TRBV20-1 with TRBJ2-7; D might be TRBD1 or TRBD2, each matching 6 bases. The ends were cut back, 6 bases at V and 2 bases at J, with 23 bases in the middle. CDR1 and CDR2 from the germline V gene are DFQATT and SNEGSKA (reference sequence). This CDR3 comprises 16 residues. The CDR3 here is CSASTSTGAAPYEQYF. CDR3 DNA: TGCAGTGCATCGACTTCGACGGGGGCCGCTCCCTACGAGCAGTACTTC.

The CDR3 protein is CASSSTDRDYNEQFF. As DNA, the CDR3 is TGTGCCAGCAGTTCCACGGACAGGGATTACAATGAGCAGTTCTTC. The chain uses TRBV2 and TRBJ2-1; TRBD1 aligns across 8 bases. J was trimmed by 4 bases and V by 5 bases; bases with no gene match: 7. This CDR3 region has 15 residues. CDR1 is SNHLY, CDR2 FYNNEI, per germline.

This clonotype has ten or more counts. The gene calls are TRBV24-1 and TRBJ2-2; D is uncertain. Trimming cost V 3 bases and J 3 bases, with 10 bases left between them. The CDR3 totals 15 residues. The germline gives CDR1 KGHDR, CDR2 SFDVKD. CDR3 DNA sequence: TGTGCCACCAGTGATGGATCAATCGACACCGGGGAGCTGTTTTTT. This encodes CATSDGSIDTGELFF.

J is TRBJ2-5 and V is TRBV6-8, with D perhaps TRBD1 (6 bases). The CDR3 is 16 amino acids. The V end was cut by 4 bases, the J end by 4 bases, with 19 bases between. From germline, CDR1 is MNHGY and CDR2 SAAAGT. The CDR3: CASSSVGTPRRETQYF. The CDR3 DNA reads TGTGCCAGCAGTTCCGTTGGGACACCACGGCGAGAGACCCAGTACTTC.

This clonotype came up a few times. The CDR3 bases are TGTGCCACCAGTGACCGGACTGACAGGTACAATGAGCAGTTCTTC. It specifies CATSDRTDRYNEQFF. The chain is built from TRBV24-1 and TRBJ2-1; maybe TRBD1 (6 bases). The germline CDR1 and CDR2 sequences are KGHDR and SFDVKD. V lost 4 bases and J lost 4, with 13 bases in between. The CDR3 extends over 15 amino acids.

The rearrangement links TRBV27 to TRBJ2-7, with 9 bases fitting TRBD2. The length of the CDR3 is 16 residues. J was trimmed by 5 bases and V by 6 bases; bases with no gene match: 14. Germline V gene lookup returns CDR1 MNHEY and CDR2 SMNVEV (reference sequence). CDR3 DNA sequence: TGTGCCAGCAGCCCTCCGGGGGCTAGCGGGATCCACGAGCAGTACTTC. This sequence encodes CASSPPGASGIHEQYF.

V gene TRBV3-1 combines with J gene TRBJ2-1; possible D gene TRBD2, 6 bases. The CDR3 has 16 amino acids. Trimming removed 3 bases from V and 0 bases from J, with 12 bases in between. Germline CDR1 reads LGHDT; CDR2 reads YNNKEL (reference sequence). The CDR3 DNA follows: TGTGCCAGCAGCCATCTTAGCGGCAGCTCCTACAATGAGCAGTTCTTC. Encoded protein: CASSHLSGSSYNEQFF.

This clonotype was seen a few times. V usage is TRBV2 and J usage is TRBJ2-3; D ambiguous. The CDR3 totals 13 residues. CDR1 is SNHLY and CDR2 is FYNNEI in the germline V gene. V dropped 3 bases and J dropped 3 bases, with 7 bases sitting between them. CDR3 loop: CASSDIRTDTQYF. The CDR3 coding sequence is TGTGCCAGCAGTGATATTCGGACAGATACGCAGTATTTT.

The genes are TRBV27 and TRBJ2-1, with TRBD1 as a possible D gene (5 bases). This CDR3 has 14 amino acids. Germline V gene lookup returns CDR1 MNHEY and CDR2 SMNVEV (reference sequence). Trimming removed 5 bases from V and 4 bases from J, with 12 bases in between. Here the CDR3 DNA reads TGTGCCAGCAGTATCAGGGATCTTTACAATGAGCAGTTCTTC. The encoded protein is CASSIRDLYNEQFF.

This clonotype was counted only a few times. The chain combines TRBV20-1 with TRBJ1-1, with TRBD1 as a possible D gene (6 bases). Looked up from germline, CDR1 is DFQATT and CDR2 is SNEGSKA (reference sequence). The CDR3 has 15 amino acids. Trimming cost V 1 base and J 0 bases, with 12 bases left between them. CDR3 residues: CSARGEGGMNTEAFF. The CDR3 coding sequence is TGCAGTGCTAGAGGGGAGGGGGGCATGAACACTGAAGCTTTCTTT.

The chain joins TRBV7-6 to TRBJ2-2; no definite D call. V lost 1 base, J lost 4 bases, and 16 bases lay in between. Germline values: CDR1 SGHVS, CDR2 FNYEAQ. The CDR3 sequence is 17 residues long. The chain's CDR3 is CASSLDSPSGFTGELFF. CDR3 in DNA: TGTGCCAGCAGCTTAGATTCGCCCAGTGGGTTCACCGGGGAGCTGTTTTTT. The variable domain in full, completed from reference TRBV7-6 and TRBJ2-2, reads GAGVSQSPRYKVTKRGQDVALRCDPISGHVSLYWYRQALGQGPEFLTYFNYEAQQDKSGLPNDRFSAERPEGSISTLTIQRTEQRDSAMYRCASSLDSPSGFTGELFFGEGSRLTVL.

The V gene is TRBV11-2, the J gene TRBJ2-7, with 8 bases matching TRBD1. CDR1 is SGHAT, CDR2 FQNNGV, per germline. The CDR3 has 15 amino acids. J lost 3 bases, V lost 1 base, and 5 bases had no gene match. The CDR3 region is CASSLVGTGDYEQYV. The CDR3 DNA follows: TGTGCCAGCAGCTTAGTCGGGACAGGAGACTACGAGCAGTACGTC.

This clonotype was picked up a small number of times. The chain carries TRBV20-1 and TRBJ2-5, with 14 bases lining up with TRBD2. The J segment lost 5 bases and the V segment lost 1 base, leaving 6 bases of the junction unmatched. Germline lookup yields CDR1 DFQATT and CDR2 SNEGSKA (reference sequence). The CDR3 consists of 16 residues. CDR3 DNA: TGCAGTGCTAGAGGGGGGACTAGCGGGGGTTATGAGACCCAGTACTTC. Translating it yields CSARGGTSGGYETQYF.